Below, one T cell receptor (beta chain) is given with its context. Per the germline V gene, CDR1 is SGHKS and CDR2 is YYEKEE (reference sequence). V lost 4 bases and J lost 6, with 9 bases in between. The CDR3 loop spans 12 amino acids. The sample is drawn from a study of blood T cells in healthy people across ages. Sample-barcoded 5' priming and a J-beta primer mix drove a second PCR of roughly 7 to 11 cycles. In TCRdb, the 5' RACE reads were re-called with MiXCR into one record per CDR3 protein. Of 450,000 to 600,000 distinct CDR3 sequences listed, 27% are singletons. These data also featured in a second study, about T cells of mothers and their children. That work contributes: Over 8 million reads per mother and some 2.9 million per child were obtained.

The origin of this receptor is a boy aged 2 to 9 in good health. The chain joins TRBV5-5 to TRBJ2-3; the D gene is possibly TRBD2 (6 bases). Sequences were obtained from blood. For the CDR3, the DNA is TGTGCCAGCAGCGCCCTAGCGGATACGCAGTATTTT. Amino acid sequence: CASSALADTQYF.